The table lists the clone carrying this T cell receptor (beta chain) with a count of one. The data derive from a study of shared clonotypes between healthy human individuals. Study-level background: Aged 18 to 49, the donors were a couple of women and three men.

This was a deep-level run. Generated by immunoSEQ multiplex PCR, the TCRdb table keeps only in-frame clones and is missing some. The table records 2 million to 2.5 million clones, 80% to 95% of them present only once. V lost 1 base and J 4 bases, leaving 14 bases between the germline ends. The CDR3 spans 15 residues. Germline values: CDR1 SGHRS, CDR2 YFSETQ. The chain carries TRBV5-1 and TRBJ2-5; unclear D gene. The sample taken for sequencing was naive CD4+ T cells from PBMCs. As to subset: CD45RA+ positively selected. This TCR came from a man between 18 and 29 years old in good health. Some clones in this sample may be carry-over from other donors' samples. The CDR3 sequence: CASSLMPGVGETQYF. In DNA form, the CDR3 reads TGCGCCAGCAGCTTGATGCCTGGGGTTGGAGAGACCCAGTACTTC.